This T cell receptor (beta chain) was identified during a study of T cell responses to AZD1222 COVID-19 vaccine. CDR3 length: 12 residues. CDR1 and CDR2 from the germline V gene are DFQATT and SNEGSKA (reference sequence). Trimming stripped 3 bases from V and 11 bases from J, with 14 bases between. Profiling relied on immunoSEQ multiplex PCR, and the TCRdb table lists in-frame clones only, not all of them. Here the sample spans about 75,000 clones, roughly 88% being singletons. The V gene is TRBV20-1, the J gene TRBJ2-1; no definite D call. This clonotype was sampled from an adult who received the MenACWY meningococcal vaccine as a control. The source was peripheral blood, collected 28 days after the second dose of the MenACWY control vaccine. CDR3 sequence: CSASSDPLKQFF. The CDR3 bases are TGCAGTGCTAGTTCGGACCCACTGAAGCAGTTCTTC.